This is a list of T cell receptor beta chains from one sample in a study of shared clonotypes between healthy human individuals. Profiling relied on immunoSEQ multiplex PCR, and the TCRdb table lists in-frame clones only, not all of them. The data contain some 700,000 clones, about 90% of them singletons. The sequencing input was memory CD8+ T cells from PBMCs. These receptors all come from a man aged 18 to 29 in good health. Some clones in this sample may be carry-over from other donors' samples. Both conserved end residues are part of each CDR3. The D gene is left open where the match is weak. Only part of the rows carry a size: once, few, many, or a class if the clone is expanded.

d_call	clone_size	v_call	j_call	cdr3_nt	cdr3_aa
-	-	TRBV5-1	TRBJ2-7	TGCGCCAGCAGCCCTATTCCTACCCTGGGGTTGGCTGCCTACGAGCAGTACTTC	CASSPIPTLGLAAYEQYF
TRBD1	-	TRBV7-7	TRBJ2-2	TGTGCCAGCAGCCCGACAGGGGTGGGGAGCACCGGGGAGCTGTTTTTT	CASSPTGVGSTGELFF
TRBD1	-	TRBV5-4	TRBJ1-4	TGTGCCAGCAGCCTAAGGGGGCTTCCAACTAATGAAAAACTGTTTTTT	CASSLRGLPTNEKLFF
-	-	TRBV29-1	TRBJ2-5	TGCAGCGTTATGTCGGGAGTAGAGACCCAGTACTTC	CSVMSGVETQYF
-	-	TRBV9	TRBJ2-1	TGTGCCAGCAGCGTAGATAGGCCACATGAGCAGTTCTTC	CASSVDRPHEQFF
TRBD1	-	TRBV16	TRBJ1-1	TGTGCCAGCAGCCCCGACAGGGTGGGGACTGAAGCTTTCTTT	CASSPDRVGTEAFF
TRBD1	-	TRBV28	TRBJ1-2	TGTGCCAGCAGGACAGGGGAATGGGACTATGGCTACACCTTC	CASRTGEWDYGYTF
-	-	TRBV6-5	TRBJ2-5	TGTGCCAGCAGTTACGAGGCGAGGGGGGGGGAGACCCAGTACTTC	CASSYEARGGETQYF
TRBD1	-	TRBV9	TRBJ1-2	TGTGCCAGCAGCGTAGGGGACAGGGGGCAAGATGGCTACACCTTC	CASSVGDRGQDGYTF
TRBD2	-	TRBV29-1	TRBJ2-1	TGCAGCGTTCAACTAGCGGATAACAATGAGCAGTTCTTC	CSVQLADNNEQFF
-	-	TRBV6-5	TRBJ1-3	TGTGCCAGCAGTTACGAGGACACCATATATTTT	CASSYEDTIYF
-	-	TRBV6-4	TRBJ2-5	TGTGCCAGCAGTGACTCGATACAGGGCAGGGAGACCCAGTACTTC	CASSDSIQGRETQYF
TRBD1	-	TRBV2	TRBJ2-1	TGTGCCAGCGGGGACAGGGTCTCCTACAATGAGCAGTTCTTC	CASGDRVSYNEQFF
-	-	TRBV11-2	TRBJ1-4	TGTGCCAGCAGCTTCATGTTAGGGACAACTAATGAAAAACTGTTTTTT	CASSFMLGTTNEKLFF
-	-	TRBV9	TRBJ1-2	TGTGCCAGCAGCGGAGAGGACGTTCTCTATGGCTACACCTTC	CASSGEDVLYGYTF
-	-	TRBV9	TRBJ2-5	TGTGCCAGCAGCGTACCGGACAGACAAGAGACCCAGTACTTC	CASSVPDRQETQYF
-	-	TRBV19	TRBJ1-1	TGTGCCAGTAGTATAGCTGGGTTTAACACTGAAGCTTTCTTT	CASSIAGFNTEAFF
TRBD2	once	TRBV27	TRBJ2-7	TGTGCCAGCAGGGGACTAGCGGGAGACTTGCCGCAGTACTTC	CASRGLAGDLPQYF
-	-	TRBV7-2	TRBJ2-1	TGTGCCAGCAGCTCCAGGGTGAATGAGCAGTTCTTC	CASSSRVNEQFF
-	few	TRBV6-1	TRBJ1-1	TGTGCCAGCAGTGAAGCAGGCAGGGGCGGCACTGAAGCTTTCTTT	CASSEAGRGGTEAFF